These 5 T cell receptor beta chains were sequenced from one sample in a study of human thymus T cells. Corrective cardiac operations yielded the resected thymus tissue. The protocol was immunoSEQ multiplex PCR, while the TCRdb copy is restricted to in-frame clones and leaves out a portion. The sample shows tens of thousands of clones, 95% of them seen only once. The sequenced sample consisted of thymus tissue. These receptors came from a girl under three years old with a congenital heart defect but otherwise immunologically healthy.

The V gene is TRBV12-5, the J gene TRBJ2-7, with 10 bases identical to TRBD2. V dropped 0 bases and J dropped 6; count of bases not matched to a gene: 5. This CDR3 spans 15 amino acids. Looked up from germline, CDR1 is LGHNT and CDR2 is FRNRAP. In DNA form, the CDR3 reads TGTGCTAGTGGTTTGGTACGTCTAGCGGGAGTCGAGCAGTACTTC. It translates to CASGLVRLAGVEQYF.

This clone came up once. The CDR3 protein is CATSGQGGEQYF. CDR3 DNA sequence: TGTGCCACCTCAGGTCAGGGAGGGGAGCAGTACTTC. V and J are TRBV7-9 and TRBJ2-7; TRBD2 matches at 7 bases. This CDR3 is built from 12 residues. V trimming: 10 bases; J trimming: 7 bases; junction bases outside the gene matches: 10. Looked up from germline, CDR1 is SEHNR and CDR2 is FQNEAQ (reference sequence).

The CDR3 region has the DNA TGTGCCAGCAGCTTAACGGATCCGAAGGGCACTGAAGCTTTCTTT. This sequence encodes CASSLTDPKGTEAFF. The chain has TRBV7-2 and TRBJ1-1; D ambiguous. The germline V gene has CDR1 SGHTA and CDR2 FQGNSA. Trimming took off 2 bases at V and 4 bases at J, with 14 bases between the two ends. The CDR3 loop spans 15 amino acids.

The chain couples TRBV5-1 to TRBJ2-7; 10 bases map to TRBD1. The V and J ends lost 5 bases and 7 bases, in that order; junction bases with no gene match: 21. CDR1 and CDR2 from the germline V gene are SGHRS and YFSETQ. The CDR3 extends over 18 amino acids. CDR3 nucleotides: TGCGCCAGCAGTTCGCACCCGAATACCGGGACAGGGGTGTGGGAGCAGTACTTC. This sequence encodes CASSSHPNTGTGVWEQYF.

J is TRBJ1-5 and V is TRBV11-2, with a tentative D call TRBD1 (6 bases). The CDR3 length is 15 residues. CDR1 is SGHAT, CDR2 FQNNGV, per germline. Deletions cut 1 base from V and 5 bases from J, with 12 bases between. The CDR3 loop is CASSLGQGRDQPQHF. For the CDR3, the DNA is TGTGCCAGCAGCTTAGGCCAGGGGCGGGATCAGCCCCAGCATTTT.